This TCR beta chain was identified in a study of blood T cells in healthy people across ages (dated by TCRdb to 2015 to 2017). Background for the entire study: Template switching captured roughly one uniquely barcoded TCR beta cDNA molecule per two T cells in model experiments. Age-related changes in TCR beta repertoire diversity were measured in the study by deep sequencing normalized with unique cDNA molecular identifiers. Four age groups were formed from the donors: young (average 16 years), middle-aged (just under 40), aged (62) and long-lived (roughly 81). To avoid experimental bias, donors of different ages were spread randomly across the sequencing lanes. Using the same blood draw, the study looked at two additional independent replicas of 1 million unique cDNA reads for two donors, one aged 18 to 30 and the other aged 80 or older. The investigation overall reported the following: Total diversity estimates from one million sequenced T cells were considered lower bounds and underestimates. A strong correlation was found between observed TCR beta diversity and the percentage of naive T cells measured by flow cytometry. Because profiling used bulk unsorted PBMCs, naive and antigen-experienced compartments could not be compared conclusively. The CMV infection status of donors was not known, potentially confounding age-related changes in expanded clonotypes. Compared with the aged group, the long-lived group had more naive CD4+ T cells, fewer expanded clones and increased TCR diversity, suggesting age selection. As age increased, observed TCR beta diversity per million T cells dropped in a roughly linear way, and a significant reduction was already evident by age 40.

Turning to this clonotype: It lacks a known antigen. No per-base quality is available; no much larger clone lies one base away.

From cysteine to phenylalanine, the CDR3 is 17 amino acids long. Only the CDR3 part of the read is kept: 51 bases, read in frame from the first base. CDR1 and CDR2 were assigned from the germline V gene as SNHLY and FYNNEI. Systemically healthy Caucasian individuals from Russia, approximately 39 in total and aged about 6 to 100 years, were included as donors. Ten milliliters of peripheral blood were drawn from each donor into EDTA-treated Vacutainer tubes. Ficoll-Paque density-gradient centrifugation was used to isolate PBMCs, with at least 7 million obtained per sample. Total RNA, at least 6 micrograms per sample, was extracted from PBMCs with Trizol reagent. For every donor, flow cytometry on a PBMC aliquot measured the percentage of naive CD45RAhigh/CD27high T cells. Libraries were prepared through 5' RACE. TCRdb shows the sequencer as Illumina HiSeq 2500. A second PCR of about 6 to 11 cycles was performed with a sample-barcoded 5' primer and a J-beta primer mix. Each TCR beta cDNA molecule received a unique molecular identifier from a template-switch 5' adaptor carrying 12 random nucleotides. At least 3 million CDR3-containing paired-end reads were obtained from each sample. All of the RNA was converted into first-strand cDNA using the Mint cDNA synthesis kit, with a TRBC-specific oligonucleotide serving as the primer. All cDNA was treated with uracil-DNA glycosylase and then went through a first 18-cycle PCR with the universal primers M1SS and BC2_uni_R. The authors' pipeline ran thus. For normalization, 1 million high-quality reads, each with a distinct molecular identifier, were randomly selected from each sample. Reads with shared molecular identifiers were discarded instead of being binned into consensus sequences. MiTCR, with a Q25 quality threshold and the strictest error-elimination algorithm, was used for CDR3 identification, clonotype clustering and error correction. A nonparametric unseen species model using Euler transformation provided a lower-bound estimate of total TCR beta diversity. TCRdb cleaned the public reads at Q25 with fastp, built clones with MiXCR and kept in-frame beta chains. CDR3 protein sequences are deduplicated, and each keeps its most common genes and DNA. These V and J calls are TCRdb output, not the study's own analysis. Across this sample there are 1.5 million to 2 million distinct CDR3 sequences, with under 30% seen only once. Around 7.7% of the sample goes to the ten largest clones.

The sequence derives from a woman under 40 in good health. Sequencing input: blood. The chain is encoded by TRBV2 joined to TRBJ2-5, and possibly TRBD2, on 6 matching bases. The closer fit of TRBJ2-7 to the DNA end suggests the J call may be wrong. For the CDR3, the sequence is CASSEGRSGFLSYEQYF. Read as DNA, the sequence is TGTGCCAGCAGTGAAGGTCGGAGCGGGTTTCTCTCCTACGAGCAGTACTTC.